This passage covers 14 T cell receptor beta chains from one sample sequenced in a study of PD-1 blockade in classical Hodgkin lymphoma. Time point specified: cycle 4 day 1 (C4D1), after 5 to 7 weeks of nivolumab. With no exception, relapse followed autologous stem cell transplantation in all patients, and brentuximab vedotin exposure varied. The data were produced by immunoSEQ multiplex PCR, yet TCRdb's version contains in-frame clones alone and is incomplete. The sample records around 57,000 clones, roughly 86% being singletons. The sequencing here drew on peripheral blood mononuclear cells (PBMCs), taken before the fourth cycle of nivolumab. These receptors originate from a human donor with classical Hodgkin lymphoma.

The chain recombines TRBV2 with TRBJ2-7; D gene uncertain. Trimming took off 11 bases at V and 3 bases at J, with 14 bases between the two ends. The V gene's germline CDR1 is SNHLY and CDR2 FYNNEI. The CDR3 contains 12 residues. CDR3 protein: CAGITNLYEQYF. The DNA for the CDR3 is TGTGCCGGCATAACTAATCTCTACGAGCAGTACTTC.

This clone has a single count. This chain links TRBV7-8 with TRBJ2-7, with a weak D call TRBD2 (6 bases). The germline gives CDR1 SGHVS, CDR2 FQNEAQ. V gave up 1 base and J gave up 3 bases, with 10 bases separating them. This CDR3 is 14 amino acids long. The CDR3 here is CASSLGDGSYEQYF. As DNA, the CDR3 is TGTGCCAGCAGCTTAGGGGACGGGAGCTACGAGCAGTACTTC.

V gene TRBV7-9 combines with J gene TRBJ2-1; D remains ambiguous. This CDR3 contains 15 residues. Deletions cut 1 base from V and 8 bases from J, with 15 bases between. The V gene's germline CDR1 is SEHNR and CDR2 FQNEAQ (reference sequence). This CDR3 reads CASSLGISGFDEQFF. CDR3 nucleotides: TGTGCCAGCAGCTTAGGAATTTCTGGTTTTGATGAGCAGTTCTTC. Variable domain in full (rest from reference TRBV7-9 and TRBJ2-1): DTGVSQNPRHKITKRGQNVTFRCDPISEHNRLYWYRQTLGQGPEFLTYFQNEAQLEKSRLLSDRFSAERPKGSFSTLEIQRTEQGDSAMYLCASSLGISGFDEQFFGPGTRLTVL.

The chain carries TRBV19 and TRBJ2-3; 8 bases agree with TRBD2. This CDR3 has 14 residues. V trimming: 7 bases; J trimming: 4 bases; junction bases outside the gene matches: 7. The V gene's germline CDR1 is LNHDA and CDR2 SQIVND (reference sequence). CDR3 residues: CASTAGEVSDTQYF. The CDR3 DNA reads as TGTGCCAGTACAGCGGGAGAGGTTTCAGATACGCAGTATTTT.

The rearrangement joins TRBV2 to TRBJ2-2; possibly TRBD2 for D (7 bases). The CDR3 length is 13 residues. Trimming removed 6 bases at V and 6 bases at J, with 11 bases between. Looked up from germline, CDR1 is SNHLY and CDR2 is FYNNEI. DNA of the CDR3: TGTGCCAGCAGGGGGGGGCCCGCCGGGGAGCTGTTTTTT. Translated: CASRGGPAGELFF.

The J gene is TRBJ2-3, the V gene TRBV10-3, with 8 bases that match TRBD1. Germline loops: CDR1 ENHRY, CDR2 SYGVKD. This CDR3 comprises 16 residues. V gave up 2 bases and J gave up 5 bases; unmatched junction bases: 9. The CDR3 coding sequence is TGTGCCATCAGTGAGGTTACAGGGGGGCGAAGAGATACGCAGTATTTT. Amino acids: CAISEVTGGRRDTQYF.

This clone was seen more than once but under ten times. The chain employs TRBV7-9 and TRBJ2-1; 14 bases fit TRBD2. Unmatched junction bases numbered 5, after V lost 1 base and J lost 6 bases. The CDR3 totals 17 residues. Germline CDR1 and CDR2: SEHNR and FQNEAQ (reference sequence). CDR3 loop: CASSLGGLAGVRNEQFF. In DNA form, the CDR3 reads TGTGCCAGCAGCTTAGGGGGACTAGCGGGAGTCCGCAATGAGCAGTTCTTC. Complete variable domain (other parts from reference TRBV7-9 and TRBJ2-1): DTGVSQNPRHKITKRGQNVTFRCDPISEHNRLYWYRQTLGQGPEFLTYFQNEAQLEKSRLLSDRFSAERPKGSFSTLEIQRTEQGDSAMYLCASSLGGLAGVRNEQFFGPGTRLTVL.

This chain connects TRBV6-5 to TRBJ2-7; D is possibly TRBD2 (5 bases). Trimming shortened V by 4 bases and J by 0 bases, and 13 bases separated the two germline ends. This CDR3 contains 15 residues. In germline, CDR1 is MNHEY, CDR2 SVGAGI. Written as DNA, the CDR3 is TGTGCCAGCAGTTCCTGGACTGGATTCTCCTACGAGCAGTACTTC. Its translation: CASSSWTGFSYEQYF.

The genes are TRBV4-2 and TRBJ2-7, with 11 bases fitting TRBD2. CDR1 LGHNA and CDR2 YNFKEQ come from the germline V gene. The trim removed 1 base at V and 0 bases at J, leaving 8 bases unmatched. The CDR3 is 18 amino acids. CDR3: CASSQVSGLAGGSYEQYF. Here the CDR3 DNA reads TGTGCCAGCAGCCAAGTTTCGGGTCTAGCGGGAGGCTCCTACGAGCAGTACTTC.

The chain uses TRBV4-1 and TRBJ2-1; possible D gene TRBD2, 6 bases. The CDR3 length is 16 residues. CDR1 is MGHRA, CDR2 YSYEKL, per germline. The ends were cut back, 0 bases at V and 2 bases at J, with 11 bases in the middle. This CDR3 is CASSQDTAGAYNEQFF. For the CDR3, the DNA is TGCGCCAGCAGCCAAGATACAGCGGGTGCCTACAATGAGCAGTTCTTC.

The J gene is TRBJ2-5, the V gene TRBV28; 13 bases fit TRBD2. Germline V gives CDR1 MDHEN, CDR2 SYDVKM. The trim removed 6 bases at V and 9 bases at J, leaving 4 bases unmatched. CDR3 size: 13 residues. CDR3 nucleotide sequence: TGTGCCAGCAGGATCGGACTAGCGGGGGCCCAGTACTTC. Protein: CASRIGLAGAQYF.

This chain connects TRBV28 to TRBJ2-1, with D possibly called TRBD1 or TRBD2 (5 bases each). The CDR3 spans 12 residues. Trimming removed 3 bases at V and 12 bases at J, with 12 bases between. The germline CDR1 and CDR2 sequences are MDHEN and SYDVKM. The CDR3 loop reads CASSLTAAMQFF. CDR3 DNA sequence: TGTGCCAGCAGTTTGACAGCGGCGATGCAGTTCTTC.

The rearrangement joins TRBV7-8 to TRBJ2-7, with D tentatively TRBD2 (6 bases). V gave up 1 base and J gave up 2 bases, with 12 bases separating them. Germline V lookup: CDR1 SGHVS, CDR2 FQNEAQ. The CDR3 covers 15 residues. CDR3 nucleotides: TGTGCCAGCAGCTTAGGGAGGGTAATCCCCTACGAGCAGTACTTC. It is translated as CASSLGRVIPYEQYF.

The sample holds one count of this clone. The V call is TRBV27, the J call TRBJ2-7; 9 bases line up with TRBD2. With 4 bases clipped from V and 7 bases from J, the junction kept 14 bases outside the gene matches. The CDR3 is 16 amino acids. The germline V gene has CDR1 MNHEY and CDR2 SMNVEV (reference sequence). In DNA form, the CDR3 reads TGTGCCAGCAGTTCCTTGGCTGGGCGGGAGGGCCGAGAGCAGTACTTC. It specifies CASSSLAGREGREQYF.